This T cell receptor (beta chain) derives from a study of T-cell memory formation after mild COVID-19. Across the study: Most TCR clusters belonged to a single donor.

UMIs and sample barcodes were carried by the TCR alpha and TCR beta cDNA libraries that 5'RACE produced using constant-segment primers. TCRdb passed the 5' RACE reads through MiXCR, listing each CDR3 protein once. The data contain 300,000 to 400,000 distinct CDR3 sequences, around 20% of them singletons. A word on this clonotype: Its cognate antigen is unknown.

General study points: Confirmation of SARS-CoV-2 specificity was lacking for second-wave clones peaking day 37. Contracting CD4+ clones were located mainly in CM and EM, and CD8+ clones in EMRA.

The CDR3 spans 12 residues. With 3 bases removed from V and 10 bases from J, the gap between germline ends came to 12 bases. The specimen sequenced was PBMCs or a T cell subset sorted from them (not recorded which). The J gene is TRBJ2-5, the V gene TRBV12-3 or TRBV12-4; D may be TRBD1 or TRBD2 (5 bases each). The sequence was collected from an adult woman who had mild COVID-19 (a few samples of this study predate the infection). Cell type and time point are not known. The DNA for the CDR3 is TGTGCCAGCAGTTTGGCGTTGGGGGTCCAGTACTTC. Translating gives CASSLALGVQYF.